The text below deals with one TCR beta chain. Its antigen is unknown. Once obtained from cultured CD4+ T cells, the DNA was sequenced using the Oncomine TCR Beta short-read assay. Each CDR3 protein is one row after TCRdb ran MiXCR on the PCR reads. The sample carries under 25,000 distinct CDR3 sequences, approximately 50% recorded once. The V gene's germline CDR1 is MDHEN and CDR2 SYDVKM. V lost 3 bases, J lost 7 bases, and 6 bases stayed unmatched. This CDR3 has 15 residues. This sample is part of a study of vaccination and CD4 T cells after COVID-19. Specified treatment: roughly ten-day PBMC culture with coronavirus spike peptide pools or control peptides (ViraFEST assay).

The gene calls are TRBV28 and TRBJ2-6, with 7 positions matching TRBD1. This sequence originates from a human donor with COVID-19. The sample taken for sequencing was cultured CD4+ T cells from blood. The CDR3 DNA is TGTGCCAGCAGTTTGGGACAGACCCACGCCAACGTCCTGACTTTC. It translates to CASSLGQTHANVLTF.